The next 32 T cell receptor beta chains were all read from a single sample in a study of T cell changes during pregnancy in multiple sclerosis. Sequencing used immunoSEQ multiplex PCR; TCRdb keeps in-frame clones, though not all of them. The data hold nearly 40,000 clones, with approximately 90% observed a single time. The sample here was CD4+ T cells from peripheral blood mononuclear cells, taken in the third trimester of pregnancy. The source is a female donor with multiple sclerosis, enrolled in a pregnancy study.

V gene TRBV19 combines with J gene TRBJ2-1; weak D call: TRBD2 (7 bases). Trimming shortened V by 3 bases and J by 4 bases, and 25 bases separated the two germline ends. The CDR3 is 19 amino acids. The germline gives CDR1 LNHDA, CDR2 SQIVND (reference sequence). The CDR3 loop reads CASSMGAPLRAGLYNEQFF. The CDR3 region has the DNA TGTGCCAGTAGTATGGGGGCCCCTCTTCGAGCGGGATTGTACAATGAGCAGTTCTTC.

The chain couples TRBV10-3 to TRBJ2-7, with 7 bases that match TRBD1. After removal of 10 bases from V and 4 bases from J, the junction contained 13 bases not matched to a gene. This CDR3 comprises 14 residues. Germline V gene sequence: CDR1 ENHRY, CDR2 SYGVKD. The CDR3 is CATLERGHEYEQYF. CDR3 bases: TGTGCCACCTTAGAAAGGGGGCATGAATACGAGCAGTACTTC.

The V gene is TRBV11-2, the J gene TRBJ2-7, with D possibly being TRBD2 (5 bases). This CDR3 spans 12 amino acids. Trimming took off 4 bases at V and 7 bases at J, with 11 bases between the two ends. CDR1 SGHAT and CDR2 FQNNGV come from the germline V gene. DNA of the CDR3: TGTGCCAGCAGCTCCCCGGGAACAGAGCAGTACTTC. Protein sequence: CASSSPGTEQYF.

This chain joins TRBV7-9 and TRBJ2-1; no clear D. The length of the CDR3 is 15 residues. Germline loops: CDR1 SEHNR, CDR2 FQNEAQ (reference sequence). V was trimmed by 1 base and J by 9 bases, leaving 16 bases between them. The CDR3 DNA reads as TGTGCCAGCAGCTTAGATTCAAGGAGTGGCGGTGAGCAGTTCTTC. This translates into CASSLDSRSGGEQFF.

The V and J genes are TRBV11-2 and TRBJ2-7, with 14 bases identical to TRBD2. Unmatched junction bases numbered 16, after V lost 6 bases and J lost 6 bases. CDR1 and CDR2 from the germline V gene are SGHAT and FQNNGV. This CDR3 has 18 amino acids. CDR3 amino acids: CASRTLRPGLAGEREQYF. CDR3 sequence (DNA): TGTGCCAGCAGAACCCTAAGACCGGGACTAGCGGGAGAGCGCGAGCAGTACTTC.

The chain uses TRBV5-1 and TRBJ2-2; 10 positions agree with TRBD2. The CDR3 is 18 residues long. Germline V gene lookup returns CDR1 SGHRS and CDR2 YFSETQ. Trimming at V came to 4 bases and at J to 7 bases, leaving 16 bases not matched to a gene. The CDR3 spells CASSLITPSGSYGGELFF. In nucleotides, the CDR3 is TGCGCCAGCAGCCTTATAACCCCTAGCGGGAGTTATGGCGGGGAGCTGTTTTTT. The variable domain in full, with the rest retrieved from reference TRBV5-1 and TRBJ2-2, is KAGVTQTPRYLIKTRGQQVTLSCSPISGHRSVSWYQQTPGQGLQFLFEYFSETQRNKGNFPGRFSGRQFSNSRSEMNVSTLELGDSALYLCASSLITPSGSYGGELFFGEGSRLTVL.

This chain links TRBV9 with TRBJ1-2; tentatively, D is TRBD1 (5 bases). This CDR3 has 13 residues. Germline CDR1 and CDR2: SGDLS and YYNGEE. Trimming left V 4 bases short and J 7 bases short, with 14 bases between. CDR3 sequence (DNA): TGTGCCAGCAGCCCAGGGACTGTGGTTGGCTACACCTTC. Its protein product is CASSPGTVVGYTF.

The CDR3 is CALTSGRAGETQYF. CDR3 DNA sequence: TGTGCCCTAACTAGCGGGAGGGCCGGAGAGACCCAGTACTTC. V gene TRBV30 combines with J gene TRBJ2-5, with 13 bases fitting TRBD2. Germline CDR1 and CDR2: GTSNPN and SVGIG (reference sequence). Trimming removed 8 bases from V and 4 bases from J; junction bases left unmatched: 7. The CDR3 length is 14 residues.

The gene calls are TRBV4-1 and TRBJ2-7, with TRBD2 as a possible D gene (5 bases). V dropped 2 bases and J dropped 4 bases, with 15 bases sitting between them. The V gene's germline CDR1 is MGHRA and CDR2 YSYEKL. This CDR3 has 15 amino acids. CDR3 residues: CASSQFRIGGYEQYF. The CDR3 bases are TGCGCCAGCAGCCAATTTCGGATCGGCGGGTACGAGCAGTACTTC.

The V gene is TRBV5-4, the J gene TRBJ2-5; a weak D match, TRBD1 (5 bases). V lost 4 bases and J lost 5, with 18 bases in between. Looked up from germline, CDR1 is SGHNT and CDR2 is YYREEE (reference sequence). The CDR3 contains 15 residues. The CDR3 loop reads CASSPQGLKGETQYF. The CDR3 nucleotides are TGTGCCAGCAGCCCGCAGGGCCTAAAGGGGGAGACCCAGTACTTC.

Written as DNA, the CDR3 is TGTGCCAGCAATATCCGGGACTATCGCGAGCAGTACTTC. This encodes CASNIRDYREQYF. This chain connects TRBV5-5 to TRBJ2-7; 7 bases line up with TRBD2. Germline CDR1 and CDR2: SGHKS and YYEKEE (reference sequence). With 6 bases clipped from V and 6 bases from J, the junction kept 9 bases outside the gene matches. This CDR3 is 13 amino acids long.

The chain employs TRBV19 and TRBJ1-4; 7 bases fit TRBD1. Germline assignment: CDR1 LNHDA and CDR2 SQIVND (reference sequence). J was trimmed by 7 bases and V by 5 bases; bases with no gene match: 4. This CDR3 spans 13 amino acids. CDR3 nucleotides: TGTGCCAGTAGTCCGACAGGGACTGAAAAACTGTTTTTT. Amino acids: CASSPTGTEKLFF.

The chain is built from TRBV5-5 and TRBJ2-5; no firm D call. Trimming stripped 5 bases from V and 2 bases from J, with 10 bases between. This CDR3 is 13 amino acids long. The V gene's germline CDR1 is SGHKS and CDR2 YYEKEE (reference sequence). The CDR3 here is CASSQRVQETQYF. CDR3 DNA sequence: TGTGCCAGCAGTCAGCGCGTTCAAGAGACCCAGTACTTC.

The chain carries TRBV19 and TRBJ1-5, with D unresolved. The V gene lost 7 bases and the J gene lost 1 base, with 14 bases spanning the gap. CDR1 LNHDA and CDR2 SQIVND come from the germline V gene (reference sequence). There are 15 residues in the CDR3. The CDR3 loop is CASTTVSGSNQPQHF. As DNA, the CDR3 is TGTGCCAGTACAACGGTGTCCGGGAGCAATCAGCCCCAGCATTTT.

This clone showed up just once. The rearrangement joins TRBV6-5 to TRBJ1-1; TRBD1 aligns across 8 bases. There are 16 residues in the CDR3. V trimming: 2 bases; J trimming: 5 bases; junction bases outside the gene matches: 10. Germline V gives CDR1 MNHEY, CDR2 SVGAGI. The CDR3 is CASSYAKTGGWTEAFF. As DNA, the CDR3 is TGTGCCAGCAGTTACGCAAAAACAGGGGGATGGACTGAAGCTTTCTTT.

The chain has TRBV19 and TRBJ2-7; 8 bases are shared with TRBD2. The germline V gene encodes CDR1 LNHDA and CDR2 SQIVND (reference sequence). This CDR3 is 16 amino acids long. V trimming: 3 bases; J trimming: 2 bases; junction bases outside the gene matches: 9. Here the CDR3 DNA reads TGTGCCAGTAGTATGGGGGCTAGCGGGTCGACCTACGAGCAGTACTTC. Its protein product is CASSMGASGSTYEQYF.

This clone was observed once. The gene calls are TRBV20-1 and TRBJ1-2; D is unresolved. CDR3 size: 11 residues. Trimming took 6 bases from V and 8 from J, leaving 13 bases between them. Germline V gives CDR1 DFQATT, CDR2 SNEGSKA (reference sequence). The CDR3 DNA follows: TGCAGTGCCAATAGCCTTGGCGGCTACACCTTC. Encoded protein: CSANSLGGYTF.

Concerning this clone itself: Since the CDR3 does not end with the conserved phenylalanine or tryptophan, this likely comes from a read error. The chain links TRBV18 to TRBJ1-2; 7 bases match TRBD1. Germline trimming cut 4 bases from V and 3 bases from J; bases unmatched to any gene: 8. This CDR3 region has 15 residues. CDR1 and CDR2 from the germline V gene are KGHSH and LQKENI. This CDR3 reads CASSLEQGRDYGYTL. CDR3 bases: TGTGCCAGCTCACTCGAACAGGGGCGAGACTATGGCTACACCCTC.

The V and J genes are TRBV27 and TRBJ2-1; TRBD2 aligns across 11 bases. Germline CDR1 is MNHEY and CDR2 is SMNVEV (reference sequence). Trimming at V came to 4 bases and at J to 2 bases, leaving 1 base not matched to a gene. This CDR3 comprises 15 residues. DNA of the CDR3: TGTGCCAGCAGTTCACTAGCGGGAGCCTACAATGAGCAGTTCTTC. The encoded protein is CASSSLAGAYNEQFF.

The chain uses TRBV29-1 and TRBJ1-1, with 8 bases aligning to TRBD1. The CDR3 is 13 amino acids. CDR1 and CDR2 from the germline V gene are SQVTM and ANQGSEA. Unmatched junction bases numbered 9, after V lost 2 bases and J lost 10 bases. This CDR3 reads CSVEPQGAQGAFF. CDR3 nucleotide sequence: TGCAGCGTTGAACCGCAGGGGGCGCAGGGAGCTTTCTTT.

The chain uses TRBV7-9 and TRBJ1-4; D is possibly TRBD1 (5 bases). V was shortened by 1 base and J by 7 bases, with 10 bases between the two germline ends. The CDR3 is made up of 14 amino acids. Germline CDR1 reads SEHNR; CDR2 reads FQNEAQ (reference sequence). For the CDR3, the DNA is TGTGCCAGCAGCTTAGACGGGGGAAGTGAAAAACTGTTTTTT. As protein: CASSLDGGSEKLFF.

J is TRBJ2-3 and V is TRBV7-3; 9 bases align to TRBD2. From germline, CDR1 is SGHTA and CDR2 FQGTGA. The trim removed 5 bases at V and 4 bases at J, leaving 13 bases unmatched. The CDR3 is 17 residues long. Written as DNA, the CDR3 is TGTGCCAGCAGCCCCGCTAGGGGGGCGGGAGGGCCAGATACGCAGTATTTT. Translating gives CASSPARGAGGPDTQYF.

This clone was counted a single time. The CDR3 region has the DNA TGTGCCAGCAGTCCAGGGTTAACGACAGATACGCAGTATTTT. As protein: CASSPGLTTDTQYF. V is TRBV28 and J is TRBJ2-3, with a tentative D call TRBD1 (5 bases). The ends were cut back, 5 bases at V and 3 bases at J, with 12 bases in the middle. Germline values: CDR1 MDHEN, CDR2 SYDVKM. CDR3 size: 14 residues. The entire variable domain, with the rest obtained from reference TRBV28 and TRBJ2-3, is as follows: DVKVTQSSRYLVKRTGEKVFLECVQDMDHENMFWYRQDPGLGLRLIYFSYDVKMKEKGDIPEGYSVSREKKERFSLILESASTNQTSMYLCASSPGLTTDTQYFGPGTRLTVL.

The gene calls are TRBV18 and TRBJ2-7; the match to TRBD2 covers 10 bases. Germline-derived CDR1 and CDR2 are KGHSH and LQKENI. The CDR3 contains 15 residues. Trimming cost V 0 bases and J 4 bases; bases outside gene matches: 3. The CDR3 is CASSPPSSGSYEQYF. The DNA of the CDR3 is TGTGCCAGCTCACCACCGTCTAGCGGGAGTTACGAGCAGTACTTC.

The gene calls are TRBV5-1 and TRBJ1-4; D perhaps matches TRBD1 (6 bases). From germline, CDR1 is SGHRS and CDR2 YFSETQ. This CDR3 is 14 amino acids long. Trimming shortened V by 6 bases and J by 0 bases, and 9 bases separated the two germline ends. CDR3 region: CASKTGATNEKLFF. For the CDR3, the DNA is TGCGCCAGCAAGACAGGTGCAACTAATGAAAAACTGTTTTTT.

This chain connects TRBV6-6 to TRBJ2-3, with D perhaps matching TRBD1 (5 bases). The CDR3 spans 16 residues. Germline V gene lookup returns CDR1 MNHNY and CDR2 SVGAGI (reference sequence). Trimming removed 6 bases at V and 0 bases at J, with 16 bases between. Written as DNA, the CDR3 is TGTGCCAGCAGACCTTGGGGCAGCCCCAGCACAGATACGCAGTATTTT. Its translation is CASRPWGSPSTDTQYF.

The rearrangement joins TRBV19 to TRBJ1-5; D gene ambiguous. Germline lookup yields CDR1 LNHDA and CDR2 SQIVND (reference sequence). The germline V and J ends were trimmed by 5 bases and 6 bases, with 8 bases remaining between them. This CDR3 comprises 12 residues. The CDR3 here is CASSERRQPQHF. CDR3 nucleotide sequence: TGTGCCAGTAGTGAGCGGCGTCAGCCCCAGCATTTT.

This chain joins TRBV12-5 and TRBJ2-1; TRBD2 aligns across 9 bases. The V and J ends lost 1 base and 1 base, in that order; junction bases with no gene match: 11. The germline V gene encodes CDR1 LGHNT and CDR2 FRNRAP. This CDR3 is 19 amino acids long. The CDR3 nucleotides read TGTGCTAGTGGTTTGGCCCTGATGGGCGGGAGGGGGTCCTACAATGAGCAGTTCTTC. Translation gives CASGLALMGGRGSYNEQFF.

The chain recombines TRBV5-6 with TRBJ2-5; a possible D gene is TRBD1 (6 bases). Germline values: CDR1 SGHDT, CDR2 YYEEEE. There are 14 residues in the CDR3. V gave up 0 bases and J gave up 3 bases, with 9 bases separating them. DNA for the CDR3: TGTGCCAGCAGCTTGGTTCCAGGGGAAGAGACCCAGTACTTC. Amino acid sequence: CASSLVPGEETQYF.

The chain has TRBV25-1 and TRBJ2-7, with no clear D. V was pared by 6 bases and J by 5 bases, with 14 bases between. Germline V gene sequence: CDR1 MGHDK, CDR2 SYGVNS. CDR3 length: 13 amino acids. The DNA of the CDR3 is TGTGCCAGCAGCCCCCCTTACAGAAACGAGCAGTACTTC. This gives the protein CASSPPYRNEQYF.

The chain recombines TRBV4-1 with TRBJ1-4; D perhaps matches TRBD1 (6 bases). Looked up from germline, CDR1 is MGHRA and CDR2 is YSYEKL. CDR3 length: 17 amino acids. V was cut by 1 base and J by 3 bases, with 15 bases left in between. The CDR3 protein is CASSQGRSSGANEKLFF. DNA for the CDR3: TGCGCCAGCAGCCAAGGCCGGTCGTCAGGGGCTAATGAAAAACTGTTTTTT.

The gene calls are TRBV5-6 and TRBJ1-2; D may be TRBD1 (6 bases). Germline V CDR1 and CDR2: SGHDT, YYEEEE. Trimming shortened V by 0 bases and J by 4 bases, and 16 bases separated the two germline ends. This CDR3 is 16 amino acids long. The chain's CDR3 is CASSLGGQQPVYGYTF. CDR3 DNA: TGTGCCAGCAGCTTGGGAGGACAGCAACCAGTCTATGGCTACACCTTC.